The entry that follows covers one T cell receptor (beta chain) sequence. This record belongs to a study of blood T cell repertoires in COVID-19. The overall study: Researchers got acute and convalescent COVID-19 samples from the United States, Italy and Spain. Sources were T cells, B-cell-depleted T cells, or PBMCs; the material itself was cDNA or gDNA.

The V and J ends lost 3 bases and 4 bases respectively, with 19 bases between them. Germline values: CDR1 KGHSH, CDR2 LQKENI. This CDR3 region has 17 residues. Original methodology: By means of reference gene primer amplification, nucleated cell counts were estimated. Sequenced by immunoSEQ multiplex PCR; TCRdb stores in-frame clones only, minus some. The DNA was the basis for D and trimming; V, J and clone size are from that table. The sample yields about 97,000 clones, around nine tenths seen once. The chain couples TRBV18 to TRBJ1-3, with D perhaps TRBD1 (6 bases). The sequencing input was peripheral blood. This clonotype originated in a man in his forties or fifties with active or convalescent COVID-19. DNA of the CDR3: TGTGCCAGCTCACCTAACACACAGGGAGCAGCAGGAAACACCATATATTTT. It codes for CASSPNTQGAAGNTIYF.